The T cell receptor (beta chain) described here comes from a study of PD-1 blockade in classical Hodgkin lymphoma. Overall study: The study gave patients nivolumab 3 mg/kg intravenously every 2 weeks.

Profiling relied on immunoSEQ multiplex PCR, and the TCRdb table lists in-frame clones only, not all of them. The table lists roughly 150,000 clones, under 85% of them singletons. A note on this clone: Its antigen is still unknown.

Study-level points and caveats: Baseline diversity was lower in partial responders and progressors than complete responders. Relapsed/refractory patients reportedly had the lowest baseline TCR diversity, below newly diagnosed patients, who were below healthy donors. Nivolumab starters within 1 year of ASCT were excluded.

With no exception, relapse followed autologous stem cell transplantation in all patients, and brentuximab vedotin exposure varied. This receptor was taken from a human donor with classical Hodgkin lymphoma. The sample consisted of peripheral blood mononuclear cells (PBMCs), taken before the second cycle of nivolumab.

The CDR3 DNA is TGTGCCAGCAGTTACCGGACAGGGATAAACTATGGCTACACCTTC. Its protein product is CASSYRTGINYGYTF. This sequence joins TRBV6-5 and TRBJ1-2, with 8 bases matching TRBD1. The length of the CDR3 is 15 residues. The trim removed 2 bases at V and 2 bases at J, leaving 4 bases unmatched. Germline V lookup: CDR1 MNHEY, CDR2 SVGAGI.